The 28 T cell receptor beta chains in this list originate from one sample, sequenced in a study of CD8 T cells in ankylosing spondylitis. Each CDR3 protein gets one entry after TCRdb re-called the 5' RACE reads with MiXCR. The sample includes approximately 340,000 distinct CDR3 sequences, about 15% of them seen just once. Sequencing input: blood, either unsorted or a sorted T cell fraction (not recorded which). The receptors were sampled from a male donor with ankylosing spondylitis or in good health (not recorded which).

J is TRBJ1-1 and V is TRBV25-1; D remains unclear. The CDR3 covers 13 residues. Per the germline V gene, CDR1 is MGHDK and CDR2 is SYGVNS. The ends were cut back, 4 bases at V and 1 base at J, with 7 bases in the middle. The CDR3 bases are TGTGCCAGCAGTGCCCAGGCGAACACTGAAGCTTTCTTT. Its protein is CASSAQANTEAFF.

This clonotype appeared a few times. This chain joins TRBV5-1 and TRBJ2-6, with 9 bases matching TRBD1. Germline lookup yields CDR1 SGHRS and CDR2 YFSETQ. V dropped 2 bases and J dropped 0; count of bases not matched to a gene: 3. The CDR3 covers 17 residues. The CDR3 nucleotides are TGCGCCAGCAGCTTAGGGACAGGGAGCTCTGGGGCCAACGTCCTGACTTTC. Its protein is CASSLGTGSSGANVLTF.

This clonotype was found a few times. The chain has TRBV27 and TRBJ2-1; TRBD2 matches at 7 bases. V shed 3 bases and J 2 bases; nucleotides not matched to a gene: 4. The CDR3 is made up of 15 amino acids. Germline loops: CDR1 MNHEY, CDR2 SMNVEV (reference sequence). The CDR3 reads CASSFGRGTYNEQFF. CDR3 nucleotide sequence: TGTGCCAGCAGTTTTGGGAGGGGCACCTACAATGAGCAGTTCTTC.

In this sample, this clonotype turned up a few times. The chain combines TRBV30 with TRBJ1-3; D call uncertain. Germline CDR1 GTSNPN, CDR2 SVGIG (reference sequence). CDR3 length: 13 residues. V lost 5 bases, J lost 0 bases, and 8 bases lay in between. The CDR3, as DNA: TGTGCCTGGTCGGGGAACTCTGGAAACACCATATATTTT. This translates into CAWSGNSGNTIYF.

The J gene is TRBJ2-3, the V gene TRBV10-3; D is possibly TRBD1 (5 bases). This CDR3 region has 13 residues. The germline CDR1 and CDR2 sequences are ENHRY and SYGVKD. With 3 bases removed from V and 3 bases from J, the gap between germline ends came to 7 bases. The CDR3 DNA reads TGTGCCATCAGTGATGGGGCGACAGATACGCAGTATTTT. Its protein product is CAISDGATDTQYF.

The V gene is TRBV12-3 or TRBV12-4, the J gene TRBJ2-1; 7 bases map to TRBD2. This CDR3 has 15 amino acids. The V segment lost 1 base and the J segment 2 bases; nucleotides outside the gene matches: 2. The CDR3 sequence is CASSLGGRAYNEQFF. The CDR3 region has the DNA TGTGCCAGCAGTTTAGGGGGGAGGGCCTACAATGAGCAGTTCTTC.

This clonotype was seen only a few times. This chain uses TRBV20-1 with TRBJ2-7; maybe TRBD2 (5 bases). The CDR3 extends over 14 amino acids. V was pared by 3 bases and J by 3 bases, with 15 bases between. CDR1 is DFQATT and CDR2 is SNEGSKA in the germline V gene (reference sequence). In DNA form, the CDR3 reads TGCAGTGCTAGCGCTCTTCTGGAGGACTACGAGCAGTACTTC. This encodes CSASALLEDYEQYF.

This chain links TRBV5-6 with TRBJ2-3, with D perhaps TRBD2 (6 bases). Looked up from germline, CDR1 is SGHDT and CDR2 is YYEEEE. The CDR3 length is 13 residues. V lost 0 bases, J lost 13 bases, and 15 bases lay in between. The DNA for the CDR3 is TGTGCCAGCAGCTTGGGGGCGGGGACTTATGAGTATTTT. This codes for CASSLGAGTYEYF.

There are a few counts of this clonotype. This chain connects TRBV11-1 to TRBJ1-1; tentative D call: TRBD1 (5 bases). Germline-derived CDR1 and CDR2 are SGHAT and FQDESV (reference sequence). The CDR3 consists of 18 residues. Trimming pared 1 base from V and 2 bases from J, leaving 20 bases between. The CDR3 DNA reads as TGTGCCAGCAGCTTAGTCCGCCTTATAGGGGATCTTAACACTGAAGCTTTCTTT. Its translation: CASSLVRLIGDLNTEAFF.

The genes are TRBV27 and TRBJ2-1; maybe TRBD1 (6 bases). Trimming took off 3 bases at V and 12 bases at J, with 12 bases between the two ends. Germline V gives CDR1 MNHEY, CDR2 SMNVEV (reference sequence). This CDR3 contains 12 residues. This chain's CDR3 is CASSLDSEGQFF. The CDR3 DNA follows: TGTGCCAGCAGTTTGGACAGCGAGGGGCAGTTCTTC.

In its sample, this clonotype was seen many times. This rearrangement joins TRBV12-3 or TRBV12-4 to TRBJ1-2; 11 bases line up with TRBD1. This CDR3 has 15 amino acids. The trim removed 5 bases at V and 3 bases at J, leaving 5 bases unmatched. CDR3 nucleotide sequence: TGTGCCAGCAGTCAAGGACAGGGGGCCTACTATGGCTACACCTTC. Its translation is CASSQGQGAYYGYTF.

This chain connects TRBV5-1 to TRBJ2-3; TRBD2 agrees at 10 bases. Trimming cost V 0 bases and J 0 bases; bases outside gene matches: 4. Germline V gives CDR1 SGHRS, CDR2 YFSETQ. There are 17 residues in the CDR3. CDR3 sequence: CASSLGPSGSSTDTQYF. The CDR3 nucleotides are TGCGCCAGCAGCTTGGGCCCTAGCGGGAGCAGCACAGATACGCAGTATTTT.

J is TRBJ1-5 and V is TRBV10-3; no clear D gene. The CDR3 totals 14 residues. The V gene's germline CDR1 is ENHRY and CDR2 SYGVKD. V was trimmed by 5 bases and J by 0 bases, leaving 8 bases between them. The CDR3 loop is CAISRTDSNQPQHF. The CDR3 DNA is TGTGCCATCAGTAGAACAGATAGCAATCAGCCCCAGCATTTT.

The chain has TRBV4-2 and TRBJ2-3; D unresolved. The CDR3 covers 16 residues. Trimming stripped 0 bases from V and 1 base from J, with 11 bases between. Germline V gene lookup returns CDR1 LGHNA and CDR2 YNFKEQ. The CDR3 region is CASSQDQEDGTDTQYF. CDR3 nucleotide sequence: TGTGCCAGCAGCCAAGATCAAGAGGACGGCACAGATACGCAGTATTTT.

Only a few counts were recorded for this clonotype. This chain joins TRBV7-2 and TRBJ1-2, with D possibly matching TRBD1 (6 bases). V was cut by 5 bases and J by 6 bases, with 13 bases left in between. This CDR3 comprises 13 residues. The germline gives CDR1 SGHTA, CDR2 FQGNSA. The CDR3 protein is CASSLRQVHGYTF. In DNA, the CDR3 is TGTGCCAGCAGCCTTAGACAGGTTCATGGCTACACCTTC.

The chain employs TRBV2 and TRBJ2-2; 8 bases are shared with TRBD2. J gave up 1 base and V 10 bases, and 8 bases lay outside the gene matches. There are 15 residues in the CDR3. The germline CDR1 and CDR2 sequences are SNHLY and FYNNEI. CDR3 sequence: CATSTRGGNTGELFF. The CDR3 nucleotides are TGTGCCACCTCGACCCGGGGGGGGAACACCGGGGAGCTGTTTTTT.

This chain joins TRBV5-6 and TRBJ2-1; 9 nucleotides line up with TRBD1. CDR1 SGHDT and CDR2 YYEEEE come from the germline V gene. The trim removed 2 bases at V and 7 bases at J, leaving 10 bases unmatched. CDR3 size: 16 residues. This CDR3 reads CASSFDRGKVLNEQFF. The CDR3 DNA sequence: TGTGCCAGCAGCTTCGACAGGGGGAAGGTTCTAAATGAGCAGTTCTTC.

This sequence joins TRBV29-1 and TRBJ1-1; no firm D call. CDR1 is SQVTM, CDR2 ANQGSEA, per germline. The CDR3 sequence is 15 residues long. V was shortened by 1 base and J by 7 bases, with 19 bases between the two germline ends. CDR3 protein: CSVEGGPGRADEAFF. CDR3 DNA sequence: TGCAGCGTTGAAGGGGGTCCAGGTAGGGCCGATGAAGCTTTCTTT.

The chain joins TRBV29-1 to TRBJ1-5, with D maybe TRBD1 (5 bases). Per the germline V gene, CDR1 is SQVTM and CDR2 is ANQGSEA. Trimming pared 4 bases from V and 3 bases from J, leaving 7 bases between. The CDR3 is 12 amino acids. The CDR3 DNA reads as TGCAGCGTTGGGGACGCCAATCAGCCCCAGCATTTT. Translation: CSVGDANQPQHF.

The CDR3 is CASSLVGVETQYF. DNA for the CDR3: TGCGCCAGCAGCTTGGTAGGGGTCGAGACCCAGTACTTC. This chain uses TRBV5-1 with TRBJ2-5; D perhaps matches TRBD1 (5 bases). Deletions cut 0 bases from V and 5 bases from J, with 8 bases between. Germline V CDR1 and CDR2: SGHRS, YFSETQ. CDR3 length: 13 amino acids.

The chain is built from TRBV4-1 and TRBJ2-3; 7 bases agree with TRBD1. The CDR3 extends over 14 amino acids. Germline V CDR1 and CDR2: MGHRA, YSYEKL. Trimming took 2 bases from V and 2 from J; bases not matched to a gene: 1. The CDR3 loop reads CASSQQGVTDTQYF. CDR3 nucleotide sequence: TGCGCCAGCAGCCAACAGGGGGTCACAGATACGCAGTATTTT.

This clonotype turned up a few times. This sequence joins TRBV10-3 and TRBJ1-6; 9 nucleotides agree with TRBD1. V lost 6 bases to trimming and J lost 9 bases; unmatched junction nucleotides: 12. The CDR3 runs to 16 residues. Germline V CDR1 and CDR2: ENHRY, SYGVKD. This CDR3 reads CAIRTRDREVRSPLHF. CDR3 in DNA: TGTGCCATCAGGACCCGGGACAGGGAGGTTCGTTCACCCCTCCACTTT.

The table lists this clonotype with many counts. The gene calls are TRBV10-2 and TRBJ2-3; D unresolved. The germline V and J ends were trimmed by 6 bases and 4 bases, with 14 bases remaining between them. The CDR3 length is 14 residues. In germline, CDR1 is WSHSY, CDR2 SAAADI. The CDR3 sequence is CASSMLGGPDTQYF. The DNA for the CDR3 is TGCGCCAGCAGCATGCTTGGTGGGCCAGATACGCAGTATTTT.

The chain links TRBV28 to TRBJ2-2, with a weak D call TRBD2 (6 bases). The CDR3 contains 15 residues. Trimming left V 7 bases short and J 4 bases short, with 16 bases between. The germline gives CDR1 MDHEN, CDR2 SYDVKM. CDR3 sequence reads: CASTGGVVGTGELFF. DNA for the CDR3: TGTGCCAGCACCGGGGGAGTCGTGGGCACCGGGGAGCTGTTTTTT. Together with reference TRBV28 and TRBJ2-2, the CDR3 gives the full variable domain: DVKVTQSSRYLVKRTGEKVFLECVQDMDHENMFWYRQDPGLGLRLIYFSYDVKMKEKGDIPEGYSVSREKKERFSLILESASTNQTSMYLCASTGGVVGTGELFFGEGSRLTVL.

The chain employs TRBV20-1 and TRBJ1-1; D unclear. V was shortened by 3 bases and J by 1 base, with 15 bases between the two germline ends. Germline V lookup: CDR1 DFQATT, CDR2 SNEGSKA (reference sequence). The CDR3 consists of 15 residues. CDR3 sequence reads: CSASDLGRPNTEAFF. The DNA for the CDR3 is TGCAGTGCTAGTGACCTCGGACGGCCGAACACTGAAGCTTTCTTT.

V is TRBV11-2 and J is TRBJ2-7; 8 positions agree with TRBD1. CDR1 and CDR2 from the germline V gene are SGHAT and FQNNGV. The CDR3 is made up of 15 amino acids. The ends lost 0 bases at V and 5 bases at J; junction bases unmatched: 6. The CDR3 region is CASSLEIGQGHEQYF. The CDR3 nucleotides are TGTGCCAGCAGCTTAGAGATCGGACAGGGCCACGAGCAGTACTTC.

This clonotype was found many times. This chain uses TRBV5-1 with TRBJ1-2; D is uncertain. The CDR3 is 14 residues long. V was trimmed by 0 bases and J by 1 base, leaving 7 bases between them. Germline assignment: CDR1 SGHRS and CDR2 YFSETQ. CDR3 protein: CASSLDSHNYGYTF. The CDR3 DNA is TGCGCCAGCAGCTTGGACAGCCATAACTATGGCTACACCTTC.

This clonotype came up a few times. The V and J genes are TRBV11-2 and TRBJ1-4; unclear D gene. Germline V gives CDR1 SGHAT, CDR2 FQNNGV. This CDR3 has 16 amino acids. The V end was cut by 2 bases, the J end by 7 bases, with 17 bases between. The CDR3 DNA sequence: TGTGCCAGCAGCTTAACCGGTGGTGGGCGCAGTGAAAAACTGTTTTTT. It is translated as CASSLTGGGRSEKLFF. The complete variable domain, with remaining parts taken from reference TRBV11-2 and TRBJ1-4, reads EAGVAQSPRYKIIEKRQSVAFWCNPISGHATLYWYQQILGQGPKLLIQFQNNGVVDDSQLPKDRFSAERLKGVDSTLKIQPAKLEDSAVYLCASSLTGGGRSEKLFFGSGTQLSVL.